The source of this T cell receptor (beta chain) is a study of CD8+ T cells in alopecia areata. The wider study: Tofacitinib lasted 6 to 18 months, then 6 months off drug.

Broader study findings: Scalp clonality decreased significantly with tofacitinib, and so did expanded CD8+ clones among the top 100. The study found higher clonality in lesional than normal scalp, especially in alopecia totalis/universalis. Scalp samples also yield sequences of resident alphabeta T cells from normal skin.

Treatment given: oral pan-JAK inhibitor, 5-10 mg twice daily. Reverse transcribed after extraction, RNA yielded cDNA as the sequencing template. Sequencing was performed with immunoSEQ multiplex PCR; in TCRdb, only in-frame clones are kept and a portion is missing. This sample has fewer than 200,000 clones, with roughly 64% found just once. Per the germline V gene, CDR1 is MDHEN and CDR2 is SYDVKM. This CDR3 has 14 residues. The J segment lost 10 bases and the V segment lost 6 bases, leaving 12 bases of the junction unmatched. Notes on this clone: Its antigen is unidentified.

V gene TRBV28 combines with J gene TRBJ2-4; TRBD1 matches 7 bases. This clonotype was obtained from a human donor with alopecia areata. The sample here was CD8+ T cells sorted from blood, taken at week 24, from a patient treated with tofacitinib. The CDR3, as DNA: TGTGCCAGCAGACTGGGACAGACCAAAGAGATTCAGTACTTC. It specifies CASRLGQTKEIQYF.